These T cell receptor beta chains were read from a single sample in a study of blood T cells in healthy people across ages. TCRdb ran MiXCR on the 5' RACE reads and lists one entry per CDR3 protein. The table lists some 1,000,000 distinct CDR3 sequences, approximately 26% of them singletons. The sample also formed part of further work on T cells of mothers and their children.

The specimen was blood. The origin of the receptors is a girl aged 2-15 years in good health. The CDR3 runs from the conserved cysteine through the conserved F or W. The D gene is left open where the match is weak. Rows may omit the clone size; those that give it use once, few, many or a size class.

>TRBV29-1|few|TRBJ2-1|15|TRBD2
TGCAGCGTTGACCGAACTAGCGGGGGGGCCTGGGAGCAGTTCTTC
CSVDRTSGGAWEQFF
>TRBV5-5|.|TRBJ2-7|15|.
TGTGCCAGCAGCCCGGCCGACGCGATCTCCTACGAGCAGTACTTC
CASSPADAISYEQYF
>TRBV7-2|few|TRBJ1-2|14|TRBD1
TGTGCCAGCAGGCCGACAGGGCCCCTCTATGGCTACACCTTC
CASRPTGPLYGYTF
>TRBV7-9|few|TRBJ2-1|13|.
TGTGCCAGCAGCTCCCAGGCCGTTAGTGAGCAGTTCTTC
CASSSQAVSEQFF
>TRBV4-2|few|TRBJ2-3|12|.
TGTGCCAGCAGCCAAGATACAGATATGCAGTATTTT
CASSQDTDMQYF
>TRBV4-1|.|TRBJ1-6|15|.
TGCGCCAGCAGCCCTCAGGGGATAGTCTATTCACCCCTCCACTTT
CASSPQGIVYSPLHF
>TRBV20-1|.|TRBJ1-1|14|.
TGCAGTGCTAGTATTGAAGTTACTCTGACTGAAGCTTTCTTT
CSASIEVTLTEAFF
>TRBV4-2|.|TRBJ2-1|17|TRBD2
TGTGCCAGCAGCCAAGAAGGGGGGAGCGGGGGGGCCAATGAGCAGTTCTTC
CASSQEGGSGGANEQFF
>TRBV11-2|.|TRBJ2-1|17|TRBD2
TGTGCCAGCAGCTTAGGACTAGCGGGACCTTTTAACAATGAGCAGTTCTTC
CASSLGLAGPFNNEQFF
>TRBV7-2|few|TRBJ2-1|16|.
TGTGCCAGCAGCTCCAGGACCCTGGGTCGTTGGGATGAGCAGTTCTTC
CASSSRTLGRWDEQFF
>TRBV7-3|.|TRBJ2-1|13|.
TGTGCCAGCAGCGCCCGGGGCAACAATGAGCAGTTCTTC
CASSARGNNEQFF
>TRBV5-6|few|TRBJ2-5|12|.
TGTGCCAGCAGCGCGGACTGGGGGACCCAGTACTTC
CASSADWGTQYF
>TRBV11-1|.|TRBJ2-7|14|.
TGTGCCAGCAGCTTTTCCGGGTCCCCCTACGAGCAGTACTTC
CASSFSGSPYEQYF
>TRBV3-1|.|TRBJ2-1|15|.
TGTGCCAGCAGCCAAGCTTGGGTGCTCGAAGTGGGGCAGTTCTTC
CASSQAWVLEVGQFF
>TRBV28|few|TRBJ2-7|13|.
TGTGCCAGCCTCCTCCGGCAGTCCTACGAGCAGTACTTC
CASLLRQSYEQYF
>TRBV12-3/TRBV12-4|.|TRBJ2-5|15|.
TGTGCCAGCAGCCACGACAGAGGGAGAATTTTGGGGCAGTACTTC
CASSHDRGRILGQYF
>TRBV11-2|.|TRBJ1-1|15|.
TGTGCCAGCAGCTTAGGGTACGGGGTGAACACTGAAGCTTTCTTT
CASSLGYGVNTEAFF
>TRBV3-1|few|TRBJ2-3|14|.
TGTGCCAGCAGCCAAGATCCTTCCTCAGATACGCAGTATTTT
CASSQDPSSDTQYF
>TRBV5-1|.|TRBJ2-2|20|TRBD1
TGCGCCAGCAGTTCCCTCTTCATTCCCACAGACAGGGCGGACACCGGGGAGCTGTTTTTT
CASSSLFIPTDRADTGELFF
>TRBV7-9|.|TRBJ1-2|15|TRBD1
TGTGCCAGCAGACAATACAGGGGGCCGAACTATGGCTACACCTTC
CASRQYRGPNYGYTF
>TRBV29-1|.|TRBJ2-3|14|TRBD2
TGCAGCGTTGAGGCTAGCGGGAACACAGATACGCAGTATTTT
CSVEASGNTDTQYF
>TRBV6-2/TRBV6-3|few|TRBJ2-3|15|.
TGTGCCAGCAAGGCTACAGACGGGGGCCCAGATACGCAGTATTTT
CASKATDGGPDTQYF